One sample yielded the 24 T cell receptor beta chains listed below, sequenced in a study of early T cells in non-severe SARS-CoV-2 infection. TCRdb redid the calling of the 5' RACE reads with MiXCR, one entry per CDR3 protein. The profile covers approximately 45,000 distinct CDR3 sequences, with roughly 7.1% appearing a single time and 4% to 5.5% taken by the ten largest. The source material was whole blood. These receptors were taken from an adult who was a healthcare worker with PCR-confirmed SARS-CoV-2 infection or an uninfected control (not recorded which).

This clonotype was found a few times. The rearrangement joins TRBV20-1 to TRBJ1-2; 9 bases match TRBD1. This CDR3 comprises 14 residues. Germline CDR1 reads DFQATT; CDR2 reads SNEGSKA (reference sequence). Trimming removed 7 bases from V and 1 base from J; junction bases left unmatched: 7. CDR3 DNA sequence: TGCAGTGGCGAGACAGGGGGGGATAACTATGGCTACACCTTC. Translation gives CSGETGGDNYGYTF.

This clonotype was seen ten or more times. V gene TRBV9 combines with J gene TRBJ2-3; no reliable D call. Germline CDR1 and CDR2: SGDLS and YYNGEE. The CDR3 totals 13 residues. Between the trimmed V and J ends, which lost 3 bases and 10 bases, there was a span of 15 bases. The CDR3, as DNA: TGTGCCAGCAGCGCAGTGACTTCAACAGCGCAGTATTTT. Its translation is CASSAVTSTAQYF. Looking up the rest from reference TRBV9 and TRBJ2-3 gives the full variable domain: DSGVTQTPKHLITATGQRVTLRCSPRSGDLSVYWYQQSLDQGLQFLIQYYNGEERAKGNILERFSAQQFPDLHSELNLSSLELGDSALYFCASSAVTSTAQYFGPGTRLTVL.

The CDR3 loop reads CASRIRTGGTEAFF. DNA for the CDR3: TGTGCCAGCAGAATACGGACAGGCGGGACTGAAGCTTTCTTT. V usage is TRBV7-2 and J usage is TRBJ1-1, with 7 bases fitting TRBD1. In germline, CDR1 is SGHTA, CDR2 FQGNSA. V shed 6 bases, J shed 5 bases, and the junction held 9 bases outside the gene matches. The CDR3 runs to 14 residues.

This clonotype was counted only a few times. DNA of the CDR3: TGTGCCAGCAGTTCACAGGGGTCTGGCTACACCTTC. Its translation is CASSSQGSGYTF. This chain links TRBV7-2 with TRBJ1-2; 7 nucleotides line up with TRBD1. This CDR3 is 12 amino acids long. J lost 7 bases, V lost 6 bases, and 5 bases had no gene match. Germline V CDR1 and CDR2: SGHTA, FQGNSA.

This clonotype occurred many times. The chain couples TRBV5-5 to TRBJ1-3; D might be TRBD1 (5 bases). V shed 1 base and J shed 8 bases, with 10 bases lying between them. This CDR3 is built from 13 residues. In germline, CDR1 is SGHKS, CDR2 YYEKEE (reference sequence). The CDR3 region is CASSLPGGDTIYF. Here the CDR3 DNA reads TGTGCCAGCAGCTTGCCCGGGGGTGACACCATATATTTT. Together with reference TRBV5-5 and TRBJ1-3, the CDR3 gives the full variable domain: DAGVTQSPTHLIKTRGQQVTLRCSPISGHKSVSWYQQVLGQGPQFIFQYYEKEERGRGNFPDRFSARQFPNYSSELNVNALLLGDSALYLCASSLPGGDTIYFGEGSWLTVV.

The genes are TRBV18 and TRBJ1-1; TRBD1 matches at 9 bases. V lost 3 bases to trimming and J lost 4 bases; unmatched junction nucleotides: 3. The CDR3 runs 14 residues. Per germline, CDR1 KGHSH and CDR2 LQKENI. CDR3: CASSPGQGGTEAFF. In nucleotides, the CDR3 is TGTGCCAGCTCACCGGGACAGGGCGGCACTGAAGCTTTCTTT.

This clonotype showed up just a few times. The chain employs TRBV20-1 and TRBJ2-1, with 7 bases identical to TRBD2. The CDR3 runs 11 residues. Germline lookup yields CDR1 DFQATT and CDR2 SNEGSKA (reference sequence). Here the CDR3 DNA reads TGCAGCACCAGACTAGCTAGTGAGCAGTTCTTC. Translated: CSTRLASEQFF.

This clonotype showed up many times. The rearrangement uses TRBV20-1 and TRBJ2-3; no clear D gene. V lost 1 base to trimming and J lost 4 bases, with 12 bases between them. This CDR3 comprises 14 residues. The germline V gene encodes CDR1 DFQATT and CDR2 SNEGSKA (reference sequence). CDR3: CSARVQLRADTQYF. DNA of the CDR3: TGCAGTGCTAGAGTCCAGCTTAGGGCAGATACGCAGTATTTT.

This clonotype was counted at least ten times. V and J are TRBV7-2 and TRBJ1-5; D unclear. CDR1 SGHTA and CDR2 FQGNSA come from the germline V gene. CDR3 size: 15 residues. V gave up 5 bases and J gave up 0 bases, with 11 bases separating them. Written as DNA, the CDR3 is TGTGCCAGCAGCCTTTCCAGAAATAGCAATCAGCCCCAGCATTTT. It specifies CASSLSRNSNQPQHF.

This clonotype was seen ten or more times. The chain combines TRBV6-6 with TRBJ1-2, with D perhaps TRBD1 (5 bases). The CDR3 contains 13 residues. The germline V gene has CDR1 MNHNY and CDR2 SVGAGI (reference sequence). V shed 7 bases and J shed 3 bases, with 12 bases lying between them. The DNA for the CDR3 is TGTGCCAGCATGAACCCGACAGACTATGGCTACACCTTC. Translated: CASMNPTDYGYTF.

The table lists this clonotype with many counts. This chain joins TRBV6-6 and TRBJ2-3; 8 bases map to TRBD1. This CDR3 is built from 14 residues. Germline values: CDR1 MNHNY, CDR2 SVGAGI (reference sequence). J was trimmed by 3 bases and V by 6 bases; bases with no gene match: 5. CDR3: CASRQGGETDTQYF. The CDR3 DNA sequence: TGTGCCAGCAGACAGGGGGGCGAAACAGATACGCAGTATTTT.

The rearrangement joins TRBV20-1 to TRBJ2-1, with a weak D call TRBD1 (5 bases). V was cut by 7 bases and J by 2 bases, with 15 bases left in between. CDR3 length equals 14 residues. Germline loops: CDR1 DFQATT, CDR2 SNEGSKA (reference sequence). Written as DNA, the CDR3 is TGCAGTGTTAATCCCAGGGTTCCCTACAATGAGCAGTTCTTC. Encoded protein: CSVNPRVPYNEQFF.

In its sample, this clonotype was seen many times. The J gene is TRBJ1-2, the V gene TRBV12-3 or TRBV12-4; D is perhaps TRBD1 (6 bases). Trimming pared 3 bases from V and 7 bases from J, leaving 12 bases between. This CDR3 contains 13 residues. CDR3 sequence: CASSLGGQSGYTF. In nucleotides, the CDR3 is TGTGCCAGCAGTTTGGGGGGACAATCTGGCTACACCTTC.

The rearrangement links TRBV6-1 to TRBJ2-1, with D possibly being TRBD1 (6 bases). Germline V gene sequence: CDR1 MNHNS, CDR2 SASEGT. The CDR3 sequence is 16 residues long. With 4 bases removed from V and 0 bases from J, the gap between germline ends came to 13 bases. CDR3 nucleotides: TGTGCCAGCAGTGTCCTCAGGACAGCCTCCTACAATGAGCAGTTCTTC. It encodes CASSVLRTASYNEQFF.

This clonotype has more than one count but fewer than ten. The chain has TRBV12-3 or TRBV12-4 and TRBJ2-5; D call uncertain. The CDR3 totals 13 residues. Trimming pared 5 bases from V and 1 base from J, leaving 8 bases between. The CDR3 region is CASSTVGQETQYF. The CDR3 DNA is TGTGCCAGCAGTACGGTGGGCCAAGAGACCCAGTACTTC.

This clonotype was found many times. This rearrangement joins TRBV11-2 to TRBJ1-1; D is perhaps TRBD1 (6 bases). The ends were cut back, 5 bases at V and 8 bases at J, with 12 bases in the middle. This CDR3 spans 12 amino acids. From germline, CDR1 is SGHAT and CDR2 FQNNGV. CDR3 bases: TGTGCCAGCAGCCCGAACAGGGAGGAAGCTTTCTTT. Its protein is CASSPNREEAFF. Together with reference TRBV11-2 and TRBJ1-1, the CDR3 gives the full variable domain: EAGVAQSPRYKIIEKRQSVAFWCNPISGHATLYWYQQILGQGPKLLIQFQNNGVVDDSQLPKDRFSAERLKGVDSTLKIQPAKLEDSAVYLCASSPNREEAFFGQGTRLTVV.

This clonotype was recorded a few times. CDR3 sequence: CASNPSGANVLTF. The DNA of the CDR3 is TGTGCCAGTAACCCCTCTGGGGCCAACGTCCTGACTTTC. The gene calls are TRBV19 and TRBJ2-6; D remains unclear. CDR1 is LNHDA, CDR2 SQIVND, per germline (reference sequence). V was pared by 7 bases and J by 0 bases, with 4 bases between. The length of the CDR3 is 13 residues.

In this sample, this clonotype turned up many times. The chain links TRBV4-2 to TRBJ1-1, with D unclear. The CDR3 length is 11 residues. The germline gives CDR1 LGHNA, CDR2 YNFKEQ. V lost 1 base and J 10 bases, leaving 7 bases between the germline ends. CDR3 DNA sequence: TGTGCCAGCAGCCAAGGGCCAGGAGCTTTCTTT. Translation: CASSQGPGAFF.

Only a few counts were recorded for this clonotype. J is TRBJ2-5 and V is TRBV2; D might be TRBD2 (5 bases). CDR3 length: 16 residues. CDR1 and CDR2 (germline): SNHLY, FYNNEI. Trimming took 3 bases from V and 5 from J, leaving 19 bases between them. In nucleotides, the CDR3 is TGTGCCAGCAGTGACGGCGCGGCGATCGGGAACGAGACCCAGTACTTC. Amino acid sequence: CASSDGAAIGNETQYF.

This clonotype came up a few times. V usage is TRBV6-9 and J usage is TRBJ1-2; a possible D gene is TRBD1 (5 bases). V lost 2 bases to trimming and J lost 3 bases, with 16 bases between them. CDR1 is MNHGY, CDR2 SVAAGI, per germline. The CDR3 runs 16 residues. The CDR3: CASSYPNPGRDYGYTF. DNA of the CDR3: TGTGCCAGCAGTTATCCAAACCCAGGGAGGGACTATGGCTACACCTTC.

This clonotype was found many times. This sequence joins TRBV18 and TRBJ2-1; D is unclear. This CDR3 has 15 amino acids. CDR1 and CDR2 (germline): KGHSH, LQKENI. Trimming left V 2 bases short and J 0 bases short, with 8 bases between. The CDR3 sequence is CASSPVDTSYNEQFF. The CDR3 region has the DNA TGTGCCAGCTCACCAGTGGATACCTCCTACAATGAGCAGTTCTTC.

This clonotype was seen more than once but under ten times. The V gene is TRBV19, the J gene TRBJ2-3, with 8 bases fitting TRBD1. The CDR3 has 13 residues. From germline, CDR1 is LNHDA and CDR2 SQIVND (reference sequence). With 9 bases clipped from V and 0 bases from J, the junction kept 2 bases outside the gene matches. The CDR3 bases are TGTGCCAGCGGGGACAGGAGCACAGATACGCAGTATTTT. Protein: CASGDRSTDTQYF.

This clonotype was detected many times. V gene TRBV4-3 combines with J gene TRBJ2-1; D possibly matches TRBD1 or TRBD2 (6 bases each). Between the trimmed V and J ends, which lost 4 bases and 7 bases, there was a span of 14 bases. This CDR3 spans 14 amino acids. Germline CDR1 and CDR2: LGHNA and YSLEER. The CDR3 loop is CASSPGGPRNEQFF. CDR3 DNA: TGCGCCAGCAGCCCCGGGGGCCCTAGGAATGAGCAGTTCTTC.

This clonotype occurred a few times. V is TRBV25-1 and J is TRBJ1-4; D is uncertain. The V gene lost 2 bases and the J gene lost 8 bases, with 18 bases spanning the gap. The CDR3 is 16 amino acids. The V gene's germline CDR1 is MGHDK and CDR2 SYGVNS. Written as DNA, the CDR3 is TGTGCCAGCAGTGAACATCAAAATCCAGTGTTGGAAAAACTGTTTTTT. Translating it yields CASSEHQNPVLEKLFF.